Here is one TCR beta chain with its context. J lost 3 bases, V lost 6 bases, and 8 bases had no gene match. This CDR3 has 13 amino acids. CDR1 is SQVTM, CDR2 ANQGSEA, per germline. The repertoire was sequenced with immunoSEQ multiplex PCR; TCRdb's copy has only in-frame clones and lacks some. The sample lists tens of thousands of clones, 86% seen once, with around 15% in the top ten. This sample is drawn from a study of PD-L1 blockade in urothelial cancer. This material consisted of PBMCs, taken around atezolizumab (anti-PD-L1) treatment. The TCR comes from a man between 60 and 75 years old with urothelial cancer. The gene calls are TRBV29-1 and TRBJ2-7; 7 bases line up with TRBD1. CDR3 nucleotides: TGCAGCGTAGGGACAGCCTACTTCTACGAGCAGTACTTC. Translation: CSVGTAYFYEQYF.